Reported below is one T cell receptor beta chain. Its target is unknown. This may arise from a read error, as a much more abundant clone is one base away. This sample stems from a study of identical twins. Study conclusions and caveats: Models underpredicted monozygotic twin sharing of out-of-frame TCR alpha. Researchers reported weaker excess twin sharing in beta out-of-frame sequences.

TCRdb ran MiXCR on the 5' RACE reads and lists one entry per CDR3 protein. The repertoire holds about 700,000 distinct CDR3 sequences, with 6% to 6.5% as singletons. The CDR3 has 13 residues. The V gene lost 2 bases and the J gene lost 6 bases, with 11 bases spanning the gap. Germline V CDR1 and CDR2: SGHRS, YFSETQ. All donors were healthy Caucasians. The chain uses TRBV5-1 and TRBJ1-2, with D possibly TRBD1 on 6 matching bases. The receptor was derived from a young man in good health. Sequencing was performed on naive T cells sorted from blood. The CDR3 protein is CASSFTPGDGYTF. DNA of the CDR3: TGCGCCAGCAGCTTTACTCCAGGGGATGGCTACACCTTC.